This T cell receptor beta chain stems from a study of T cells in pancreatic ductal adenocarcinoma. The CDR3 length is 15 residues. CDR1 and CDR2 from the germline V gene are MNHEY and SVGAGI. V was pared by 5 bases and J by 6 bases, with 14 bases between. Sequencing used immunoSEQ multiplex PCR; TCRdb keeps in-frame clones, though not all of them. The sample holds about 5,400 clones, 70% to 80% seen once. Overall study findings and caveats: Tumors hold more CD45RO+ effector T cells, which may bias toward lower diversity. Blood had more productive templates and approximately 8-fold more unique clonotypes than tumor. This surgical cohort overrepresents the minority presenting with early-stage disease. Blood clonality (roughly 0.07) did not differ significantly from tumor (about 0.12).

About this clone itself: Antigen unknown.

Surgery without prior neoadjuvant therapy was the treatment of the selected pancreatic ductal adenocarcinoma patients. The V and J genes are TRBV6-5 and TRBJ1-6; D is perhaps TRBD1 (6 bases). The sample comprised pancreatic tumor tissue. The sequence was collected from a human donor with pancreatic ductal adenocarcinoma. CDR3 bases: TGTGCCAGCAGTGCCCTTAGGACAGTTAATTCACCCCTCCACTTT. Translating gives CASSALRTVNSPLHF.